This T cell receptor beta chain was captured by sequencing in a study of blood T cell repertoires in COVID-19. Whole-study context: Acute and convalescent COVID-19 specimens originated in the United States, Italy and Spain. PBMCs, B-cell-depleted T cells, or T cells were the source of the cDNA or gDNA that made up the material.

Seattle participants joined during active infection and were tracked over time. How the authors handled the data: Estimation of nucleated cell counts relied on the amplification of reference gene primers. This table comes from immunoSEQ multiplex PCR, and its TCRdb copy is limited to in-frame clones, with some not included. The V and J calls and clone size come from that table; D and trimming were worked out from the DNA. The sample consists of roughly 200,000 clones, approximately 90% of them appearing once. The J segment lost 4 bases and the V segment lost 0 bases, leaving 2 bases of the junction unmatched. Germline CDR1 reads LNHDA; CDR2 reads SQIVND (reference sequence). The CDR3 spans 14 residues.

Sequencing used peripheral blood. V is TRBV19 and J is TRBJ1-1; 7 positions agree with TRBD1. The clonotype was recovered from a woman aged 45 to 65 with COVID-19, enrolled during active disease. This CDR3 is CASSIEAGGTEAFF. The CDR3, as DNA: TGTGCCAGTAGTATAGAGGCAGGGGGCACTGAAGCTTTCTTT.